The source of this T cell receptor beta chain is a study of T cell responses to AZD1222 COVID-19 vaccine. A remark on this clone: Its antigen is still unknown.

The CDR3 spans 14 residues. After removal of 3 bases from V and 5 bases from J, the junction contained 5 bases not matched to a gene. Germline-derived CDR1 and CDR2 are MGHDK and SYGVNS. TCRdb's table, derived via immunoSEQ multiplex PCR, lists solely in-frame clones and lacks some. The sample holds around 84,000 clones; approximately 85% are singletons and the top ten take around 5.8%. Whole-study results and caveats: Compared with day 0, the breadth and depth of the Spike-specific TCR repertoire rose significantly after two doses of AZD1222.

The rearrangement uses TRBV25-1 and TRBJ1-1, with TRBD1 matching over 8 bases. The receptor comes from an adult in good health. The sequenced sample was peripheral blood, obtained on day 0 of AZD1222 vaccination. CDR3 coding DNA: TGTGCCAGCAGTGATTGGACAGGGAAAACTGAAGCTTTCTTT. It is translated as CASSDWTGKTEAFF.